Below, one T cell receptor (beta chain) is given with its context. Its antigen is unidentified. CD45RO/CCR7/CD25/CD127/CD95/CD27 sorting isolated CD4+ naive, central memory, regulatory and stem cell-like memory cells. The sample is drawn from a study of beta chain features in type 1 diabetes. CDR3 length equals 15 residues. Germline CDR1 and CDR2: MRHNA and SNTAGT. V shed 3 bases and J shed 0 bases, with 9 bases lying between them. Study observations and caveats: Among type 1 diabetes patients, VDJ junctions had fewer insertions and more deletions. Within each of all four CD4+ subsets, Type 1 diabetes patients had TCRB CDR3s that were moderately but significantly shorter.

Investigators reverse transcribed all isolated RNA, so they sequenced expressed TCRB transcripts. Clones were read by immunoSEQ multiplex PCR, and TCRdb kept only the in-frame ones, dropping some. The table includes roughly 140,000 clones, about a tenth detected once. This rearrangement joins TRBV6-4 to TRBJ2-1; a weak D match, TRBD2 (5 bases). The clonotype was recovered from a man younger than 40 with type 1 diabetes. Sequencing was performed on central memory CD4+ T cells from blood. CDR3 residues: CASSEWESSYNEQFF. CDR3 nucleotide sequence: TGTGCCAGCAGTGAATGGGAGAGCTCCTACAATGAGCAGTTCTTC.